This T cell receptor beta chain was sequenced during a study of regulatory T cells in long-lasting Graves disease. General study results and limits: Comparison showed that persistent patients shared more public clonotypes (roughly 2,500) than new patients (nearly 1,000).

Construction of TCR beta libraries relied on iRepertoire HTBI primers and on Arm-PCR targeting CDR3 regions. TCRdb passed the multiplex PCR reads through MiXCR, listing each CDR3 protein once. Of just over 600,000 distinct CDR3 sequences listed, roughly 15% are singletons. Time point indicated: newly diagnosed GD, antithyroid drugs for less than 3 months. PBMC-derived RNA was used for the TCR library. In this sample, this clonotype turned up many times. Its antigen is still unknown. The CDR3 spans 15 residues. The V end was cut by 1 base, the J end by 4 bases, with 11 bases between. This sample was shared with a second study, whose subject was T cells in Graves' hyperthyroidism and ophthalmopathy. Per that study: First-round RT-PCR of the TCR CDR3 relied on the HTBI primer set.

This TCR came from a woman aged 25 to 39 with Graves disease. The chain is built from TRBV12-3 or TRBV12-4 and TRBJ2-1, with a weak D call TRBD2 (6 bases). This specimen consisted of peripheral blood mononuclear cells (PBMCs), obtained at new diagnosis, from a patient treated with antithyroid drugs. The CDR3 loop reads CASSLGIAEYNEQFF. The CDR3, as DNA: TGTGCCAGCAGTTTAGGGATAGCGGAGTACAATGAGCAGTTCTTC.